One sample yielded the 10 T cell receptor beta chains listed below, sequenced in a study of control samples from healthy donors and cancer patients. Sequencing was performed with immunoSEQ multiplex PCR; in TCRdb, only in-frame clones are kept and a portion is missing. This repertoire shows about 59,000 clones, under 95% found once; its top ten account for less than 2%. What was sequenced was PBMCs. The receptors were gathered from a man aged 40-55 years with colorectal cancer.

The V and J genes are TRBV7-6 and TRBJ1-4; D is perhaps TRBD1 (5 bases). Germline values: CDR1 SGHVS, CDR2 FNYEAQ. V shed 2 bases and J shed 3 bases, with 10 bases lying between them. This CDR3 is built from 15 residues. The DNA for the CDR3 is TGTGCCAGCAGCTTACCCCCGGGACCTAATGAAAAACTGTTTTTT. It is translated as CASSLPPGPNEKLFF. Full variable domain (remainder filled in from reference TRBV7-6 and TRBJ1-4): GAGVSQSPRYKVTKRGQDVALRCDPISGHVSLYWYRQALGQGPEFLTYFNYEAQQDKSGLPNDRFSAERPEGSISTLTIQRTEQRDSAMYRCASSLPPGPNEKLFFGSGTQLSVL.

The chain couples TRBV7-2 to TRBJ1-2; maybe TRBD1 (6 bases). V was cut by 1 base and J by 5 bases, with 14 bases left in between. The CDR3 extends over 15 amino acids. The V gene's germline CDR1 is SGHTA and CDR2 FQGNSA. The DNA of the CDR3 is TGTGCCAGCAGCTTAGTAACAGGGCCGGGGTATGGCTACACCTTC. This codes for CASSLVTGPGYGYTF.

This clone was seen once. The chain recombines TRBV10-3 with TRBJ1-5; D is uncertain. CDR3 length: 15 amino acids. Trimming stripped 2 bases from V and 0 bases from J, with 8 bases between. Germline V gene data show CDR1 as ENHRY and CDR2 as SYGVKD. The DNA for the CDR3 is TGTGCCATCAGTGAGAATGGGGATAGCAATCAGCCCCAGCATTTT. It encodes CAISENGDSNQPQHF.

This chain connects TRBV5-1 to TRBJ1-6; 7 nucleotides match TRBD1. This CDR3 comprises 16 residues. The germline V gene encodes CDR1 SGHRS and CDR2 YFSETQ. The J segment lost 7 bases and the V segment lost 0 bases, leaving 7 bases of the junction unmatched. The DNA for the CDR3 is TGCGCCAGCAGCTTGGGGGAGGGGGCGCGGAATTCACCCCTCCACTTT. Amino acids: CASSLGEGARNSPLHF.

The V gene is TRBV5-1, the J gene TRBJ1-2; D call uncertain. Germline loops: CDR1 SGHRS, CDR2 YFSETQ. Trimming removed 0 bases at V and 4 bases at J, with 25 bases between. CDR3 size: 19 residues. In DNA form, the CDR3 reads TGCGCCAGCAGCTTGGATATTTTCAACACGGGGATTGTTGGCTATGGCTACACCTTC. Protein sequence: CASSLDIFNTGIVGYGYTF.

A single count supports this clone. The chain joins TRBV9 to TRBJ1-6, with 11 bases that match TRBD1. Germline values: CDR1 SGDLS, CDR2 YYNGEE. This CDR3 comprises 14 residues. The J segment lost 9 bases and the V segment lost 3 bases, leaving 2 bases of the junction unmatched. The CDR3 coding sequence is TGTGCCAGCAGCGGGACAGGGGGCGGTTCACCCCTCCACTTT. Amino acids: CASSGTGGGSPLHF.

V usage is TRBV16 and J usage is TRBJ2-7; tentatively, D is TRBD1 (6 bases). The germline CDR1 and CDR2 sequences are KGHSY and FQNENV. Trimming left V 5 bases short and J 2 bases short, with 10 bases between. The CDR3 is 13 amino acids. The CDR3 region is CASSAGDTYEQYF. As DNA, the CDR3 is TGTGCCAGCAGCGCAGGGGACACCTACGAGCAGTACTTC. Full variable domain (rest looked up from reference TRBV16 and TRBJ2-7): GEEVAQTPKHLVRGEGQKAKLYCAPIKGHSYVFWYQQVLKNEFKFLISFQNENVFDETGMPKERFSAKCLPNSPCSLEIQATKLEDSAVYFCASSAGDTYEQYFGPGTRLTVT.

V and J are TRBV6-5 and TRBJ2-3; D gene ambiguous. The CDR3 runs to 15 residues. The germline V gene encodes CDR1 MNHEY and CDR2 SVGAGI. Trimming pared 2 bases from V and 0 bases from J, leaving 9 bases between. The CDR3 DNA reads as TGTGCCAGCAGTTACGATCCAACTAGCACAGATACGCAGTATTTT. Protein product: CASSYDPTSTDTQYF.

V and J are TRBV18 and TRBJ2-7; TRBD1 matches 8 bases. The length of the CDR3 is 15 residues. Germline V gene sequence: CDR1 KGHSH, CDR2 LQKENI. Unmatched junction bases numbered 5, after V lost 2 bases and J lost 2 bases. CDR3 loop: CASSPGQGIPYEQYF. CDR3 nucleotide sequence: TGTGCCAGCTCACCAGGACAGGGAATCCCCTACGAGCAGTACTTC.

The V gene is TRBV20-1, the J gene TRBJ2-7, with a weak D call TRBD1 (6 bases). The CDR3 is 14 amino acids. CDR1 is DFQATT and CDR2 is SNEGSKA in the germline V gene (reference sequence). V lost 3 bases and J lost 1, with 13 bases in between. The CDR3 loop reads CSASRQGLSYEQYF. As DNA, the CDR3 is TGCAGTGCTAGTAGGCAGGGGCTTTCCTACGAGCAGTACTTC.